A single sample gave rise to the 23 T cell receptor beta chains below, sequenced in a study of T cell repertoires in cytomegalovirus infection. TCRdb analysed the reads with MiXCR anew, one entry per CDR3 protein. The sample lists approximately 700,000 distinct CDR3 sequences, 35% to 40% seen once, with around 3% in the top ten. Source material: PBMCs. These receptors were obtained from a human donor in good health (CMV status not recorded). Some clones in this sample may be carry-over from other donors' samples.

This clonotype was found a few times. The chain recombines TRBV4-1 with TRBJ1-2; D might be TRBD1 (6 bases). The germline V and J ends were trimmed by 5 bases and 1 base, with 14 bases remaining between them. Germline V lookup: CDR1 MGHRA, CDR2 YSYEKL. This CDR3 region has 15 residues. CDR3 nucleotide sequence: TGCGCCAGCAGCGCGACAGGTCCAAATAACTATGGCTACACCTTC. It specifies CASSATGPNNYGYTF.

This clonotype has just a few counts. This chain uses TRBV12-3 or TRBV12-4 with TRBJ2-1; 14 bases agree with TRBD2. This CDR3 is 18 amino acids long. J lost 0 bases, V lost 5 bases, and 6 bases had no gene match. CDR3 loop: CASSGTSGGASSYNEQFF. CDR3 sequence (DNA): TGTGCCAGCAGTGGGACTAGCGGGGGCGCGAGCTCCTACAATGAGCAGTTCTTC.

This clonotype has only a few counts. The chain is built from TRBV5-1 and TRBJ1-1, with 9 bases that match TRBD1. The CDR3 sequence is 16 residues long. CDR1 is SGHRS, CDR2 YFSETQ, per germline. Trimming at V came to 5 bases and at J to 4 bases, leaving 12 bases not matched to a gene. CDR3 sequence reads: CASRYTSGTGSTEAFF. As DNA, the CDR3 is TGCGCCAGCAGATACACTTCCGGGACAGGGAGCACTGAAGCTTTCTTT. The full variable domain, rest sourced from reference TRBV5-1 and TRBJ1-1, is KAGVTQTPRYLIKTRGQQVTLSCSPISGHRSVSWYQQTPGQGLQFLFEYFSETQRNKGNFPGRFSGRQFSNSRSEMNVSTLELGDSALYLCASRYTSGTGSTEAFFGQGTRLTVV.

Comments on this clonotype: This clone may be a read error of a much larger clone one base away. No conserved phenylalanine or tryptophan ends this CDR3, so it is likely a read error. The chain employs TRBV7-8 and TRBJ2-7; 9 bases align to TRBD1. The ends lost 5 bases at V and 2 bases at J; junction bases unmatched: 4. Per germline, CDR1 SGHVS and CDR2 FQNEAQ. The CDR3 extends over 14 amino acids. As DNA, the CDR3 is TGTGCCAGCAGCCTCCGGGACAGGGCCTACGAGCAGTACTGC. It encodes CASSLRDRAYEQYC.

About this clonotype itself: This may stem from a read error, because a much larger clone lies one nucleotide away. The genes are TRBV7-2 and TRBJ1-6, with TRBD1 matching over 8 bases. V was clipped by 6 bases and J by 8 bases; unmatched bases: 15. The germline V gene has CDR1 SGHTA and CDR2 FQGNSA. The CDR3 length is 17 residues. The CDR3 coding sequence is TGTGCCAGCAGTCACAAAAGGACAGGGAGCGACGATTCACCCCTCCACTTT. Translation: CASSHKRTGSDDSPLHF. Full variable domain (missing parts from reference TRBV7-2 and TRBJ1-6): GAGVSQSPSNKVTEKGKDVELRCDPISGHTALYWYRQSLGQGLEFLIYFQGNSAPDKSGLPSDRFSAERTGGSVSTLTIQRTQQEDSAVYLCASSHKRTGSDDSPLHFGNGTRLTVT.

The rearrangement links TRBV10-3 to TRBJ2-3; TRBD1 matches at 12 bases. Losses at the gene ends were 3 bases for V and 1 base for J; bases not matched to a gene: 8. CDR1 is ENHRY and CDR2 is SYGVKD in the germline V gene. This CDR3 region has 18 residues. Written as DNA, the CDR3 is TGTGCCATCAGTGATGCCGGGACAGGGGGCCGTTGCACAGATACGCAGTATTTT. Translating gives CAISDAGTGGRCTDTQYF.

The sample holds many counts of this clonotype. The chain recombines TRBV28 with TRBJ1-1; no definite D call. Germline-derived CDR1 and CDR2 are MDHEN and SYDVKM. CDR3 size: 14 residues. Trimming left V 6 bases short and J 0 bases short, with 11 bases between. This CDR3 reads CASSEGRLNTEAFF. CDR3 nucleotides: TGTGCCAGCAGCGAAGGACGGTTGAACACTGAAGCTTTCTTT.

The chain couples TRBV28 to TRBJ2-7; D might be TRBD1 (6 bases). The germline V gene encodes CDR1 MDHEN and CDR2 SYDVKM. The CDR3 has 11 amino acids. V was clipped by 4 bases and J by 8 bases, with 9 bases between them. This CDR3 is CASSSTGKQYF. DNA of the CDR3: TGTGCCAGCAGTTCTACAGGGAAGCAGTACTTC.

This clonotype was seen ten or more times. This chain joins TRBV7-2 and TRBJ2-3, with 12 bases lining up with TRBD2. J gave up 0 bases and V 5 bases, and 6 bases lay outside the gene matches. This CDR3 has 17 residues. Germline CDR1 and CDR2: SGHTA and FQGNSA. The CDR3 spells CASSPGLAGISTDTQYF. The CDR3 bases are TGTGCCAGCAGCCCCGGACTAGCGGGGATCAGCACAGATACGCAGTATTTT.

V is TRBV28 and J is TRBJ1-4, with no clear D. The CDR3 consists of 13 residues. V was clipped by 5 bases and J by 3 bases, with 7 bases between them. Germline V gene sequence: CDR1 MDHEN, CDR2 SYDVKM. Here the CDR3 reads CASSARANEKLFF. In DNA, the CDR3 is TGTGCCAGCAGTGCGCGGGCTAATGAAAAACTGTTTTTT. Supplemented by reference TRBV28 and TRBJ1-4, the full variable domain reads DVKVTQSSRYLVKRTGEKVFLECVQDMDHENMFWYRQDPGLGLRLIYFSYDVKMKEKGDIPEGYSVSREKKERFSLILESASTNQTSMYLCASSARANEKLFFGSGTQLSVL.

The table lists this clonotype with many counts. The chain carries TRBV7-8 and TRBJ2-3; tentatively, D is TRBD1 (5 bases). CDR3 length equals 15 residues. Germline V gene lookup returns CDR1 SGHVS and CDR2 FQNEAQ. V was clipped by 3 bases and J by 0 bases, with 10 bases between them. The CDR3 bases are TGTGCCAGCAGCTTGTGGGGCCAAAGCACAGATACGCAGTATTTT. Residues: CASSLWGQSTDTQYF.

The genes are TRBV20-1 and TRBJ1-1, with D possibly TRBD1 on 5 matching bases. Trimming removed 0 bases at V and 3 bases at J, with 11 bases between. The CDR3 extends over 14 amino acids. The germline gives CDR1 DFQATT, CDR2 SNEGSKA (reference sequence). The DNA for the CDR3 is TGCAGTGCTAGAGATGGAGGGACGCACACTGAAGCTTTCTTT. Residues: CSARDGGTHTEAFF.

This clonotype was found a few times. The chain joins TRBV7-9 to TRBJ2-5; D is unclear. This CDR3 contains 14 residues. Germline loops: CDR1 SEHNR, CDR2 FQNEAQ (reference sequence). The V and J ends lost 5 bases and 4 bases respectively, with 14 bases between them. The CDR3 DNA is TGTGCCAGCAGCGCCGACATATCCAGAGAGACCCAGTACTTC. It encodes CASSADISRETQYF.

This clonotype showed up just a few times. The chain employs TRBV28 and TRBJ2-3; D is ambiguous. Trimming left V 8 bases short and J 10 bases short, with 16 bases between. Germline CDR1 and CDR2: MDHEN and SYDVKM. The CDR3 is 12 residues long. The CDR3: CASAPASRAQYF. The CDR3, as DNA: TGTGCCAGCGCCCCAGCGAGTCGAGCGCAGTATTTT.

This clonotype appeared a few times. A much larger clone differs by one base, so this may be a read error. V usage is TRBV12-3 or TRBV12-4 and J usage is TRBJ2-2; D remains ambiguous. CDR3 length: 12 residues. Trimming stripped 9 bases from V and 4 bases from J, with 9 bases between. CDR3 region: CARSLTTGELFF. As DNA, the CDR3 is TGTGCCAGAAGCCTAACCACCGGGGAGCTGTTTTTT.

The chain recombines TRBV10-3 with TRBJ2-3, with TRBD2 matching over 11 bases. With V trimmed by 0 bases and J by 2 bases, 4 bases remained unmatched. This CDR3 spans 17 amino acids. Germline assignment: CDR1 ENHRY and CDR2 SYGVKD. The CDR3 loop reads CAISESRLAGPTDTQYF. The CDR3 DNA follows: TGTGCCATCAGTGAGTCCCGACTAGCGGGACCCACAGATACGCAGTATTTT.

This clonotype turned up a few times. This rearrangement joins TRBV6-2 or TRBV6-3 to TRBJ2-1, with 8 bases matching TRBD1. The J segment lost 3 bases and the V segment lost 6 bases, leaving 7 bases of the junction unmatched. The germline CDR1 and CDR2 sequences are MNHEY and SVGEGT. The CDR3 sequence is 15 residues long. In DNA form, the CDR3 reads TGTGCCAGCAGGCCAGGGGGCTCATACTACAATGAGCAGTTCTTC. It encodes CASRPGGSYYNEQFF.

This clonotype was counted many times. Written as DNA, the CDR3 is TGTGCCAGCAGCTCAAGCGGACAGGGTGTGGAGGCTTTCTTT. Protein: CASSSSGQGVEAFF. The chain joins TRBV7-8 to TRBJ1-1; 8 nucleotides match TRBD1. Germline CDR1 and CDR2: SGHVS and FQNEAQ. The ends lost 4 bases at V and 11 bases at J; junction bases unmatched: 12. The CDR3 length is 14 residues.

A few counts support this clonotype. This sequence joins TRBV28 and TRBJ2-1, with 11 nucleotides matching TRBD2. Germline V gives CDR1 MDHEN, CDR2 SYDVKM. J was trimmed by 7 bases and V by 4 bases; bases with no gene match: 9. The CDR3 runs 16 residues. Here the CDR3 reads CASSSPSSGRRNEQFF. The CDR3 bases are TGTGCCAGCAGTTCTCCATCTAGCGGGAGGCGTAATGAGCAGTTCTTC.

At least ten counts were recorded for this clonotype. J is TRBJ2-2 and V is TRBV7-8, with 8 bases lining up with TRBD2. The CDR3 has 16 amino acids. V lost 0 bases and J lost 4; bases outside the gene matches: 4. Germline CDR1 reads SGHVS; CDR2 reads FQNEAQ. CDR3: CASSLAVSGATGELFF. In nucleotides, the CDR3 is TGTGCCAGCAGCTTAGCGGTTAGCGGGGCCACCGGGGAGCTGTTTTTT.

This clonotype occurred a few times. The chain couples TRBV3-1 to TRBJ1-4; D unresolved. The CDR3 totals 15 residues. The ends were cut back, 0 bases at V and 7 bases at J, with 12 bases in the middle. Germline loops: CDR1 LGHDT, CDR2 YNNKEL (reference sequence). The CDR3 bases are TGTGCCAGCAGCCAAGAGATCCCTCCGGGTGAAAAACTGTTTTTT. This sequence encodes CASSQEIPPGEKLFF.

There are a few counts of this clonotype. The V call is TRBV10-3, the J call TRBJ2-7; 8 bases line up with TRBD1. CDR1 ENHRY and CDR2 SYGVKD come from the germline V gene. There are 13 residues in the CDR3. The ends lost 6 bases at V and 3 bases at J; junction bases unmatched: 4. The CDR3 is CAIRGDRGYEQYF. The CDR3 coding sequence is TGTGCCATCAGGGGCGACAGGGGCTACGAGCAGTACTTC.

The rearrangement links TRBV14 to TRBJ2-1; D gene unclear. Germline CDR1 reads SGHDN; CDR2 reads FVKESK. CDR3 length equals 12 residues. Deletions cut 2 bases from V and 7 bases from J, with 6 bases between. The chain's CDR3 is CASSQQLNEQFF. The CDR3, as DNA: TGTGCCAGCAGCCAACAGCTGAATGAGCAGTTCTTC.